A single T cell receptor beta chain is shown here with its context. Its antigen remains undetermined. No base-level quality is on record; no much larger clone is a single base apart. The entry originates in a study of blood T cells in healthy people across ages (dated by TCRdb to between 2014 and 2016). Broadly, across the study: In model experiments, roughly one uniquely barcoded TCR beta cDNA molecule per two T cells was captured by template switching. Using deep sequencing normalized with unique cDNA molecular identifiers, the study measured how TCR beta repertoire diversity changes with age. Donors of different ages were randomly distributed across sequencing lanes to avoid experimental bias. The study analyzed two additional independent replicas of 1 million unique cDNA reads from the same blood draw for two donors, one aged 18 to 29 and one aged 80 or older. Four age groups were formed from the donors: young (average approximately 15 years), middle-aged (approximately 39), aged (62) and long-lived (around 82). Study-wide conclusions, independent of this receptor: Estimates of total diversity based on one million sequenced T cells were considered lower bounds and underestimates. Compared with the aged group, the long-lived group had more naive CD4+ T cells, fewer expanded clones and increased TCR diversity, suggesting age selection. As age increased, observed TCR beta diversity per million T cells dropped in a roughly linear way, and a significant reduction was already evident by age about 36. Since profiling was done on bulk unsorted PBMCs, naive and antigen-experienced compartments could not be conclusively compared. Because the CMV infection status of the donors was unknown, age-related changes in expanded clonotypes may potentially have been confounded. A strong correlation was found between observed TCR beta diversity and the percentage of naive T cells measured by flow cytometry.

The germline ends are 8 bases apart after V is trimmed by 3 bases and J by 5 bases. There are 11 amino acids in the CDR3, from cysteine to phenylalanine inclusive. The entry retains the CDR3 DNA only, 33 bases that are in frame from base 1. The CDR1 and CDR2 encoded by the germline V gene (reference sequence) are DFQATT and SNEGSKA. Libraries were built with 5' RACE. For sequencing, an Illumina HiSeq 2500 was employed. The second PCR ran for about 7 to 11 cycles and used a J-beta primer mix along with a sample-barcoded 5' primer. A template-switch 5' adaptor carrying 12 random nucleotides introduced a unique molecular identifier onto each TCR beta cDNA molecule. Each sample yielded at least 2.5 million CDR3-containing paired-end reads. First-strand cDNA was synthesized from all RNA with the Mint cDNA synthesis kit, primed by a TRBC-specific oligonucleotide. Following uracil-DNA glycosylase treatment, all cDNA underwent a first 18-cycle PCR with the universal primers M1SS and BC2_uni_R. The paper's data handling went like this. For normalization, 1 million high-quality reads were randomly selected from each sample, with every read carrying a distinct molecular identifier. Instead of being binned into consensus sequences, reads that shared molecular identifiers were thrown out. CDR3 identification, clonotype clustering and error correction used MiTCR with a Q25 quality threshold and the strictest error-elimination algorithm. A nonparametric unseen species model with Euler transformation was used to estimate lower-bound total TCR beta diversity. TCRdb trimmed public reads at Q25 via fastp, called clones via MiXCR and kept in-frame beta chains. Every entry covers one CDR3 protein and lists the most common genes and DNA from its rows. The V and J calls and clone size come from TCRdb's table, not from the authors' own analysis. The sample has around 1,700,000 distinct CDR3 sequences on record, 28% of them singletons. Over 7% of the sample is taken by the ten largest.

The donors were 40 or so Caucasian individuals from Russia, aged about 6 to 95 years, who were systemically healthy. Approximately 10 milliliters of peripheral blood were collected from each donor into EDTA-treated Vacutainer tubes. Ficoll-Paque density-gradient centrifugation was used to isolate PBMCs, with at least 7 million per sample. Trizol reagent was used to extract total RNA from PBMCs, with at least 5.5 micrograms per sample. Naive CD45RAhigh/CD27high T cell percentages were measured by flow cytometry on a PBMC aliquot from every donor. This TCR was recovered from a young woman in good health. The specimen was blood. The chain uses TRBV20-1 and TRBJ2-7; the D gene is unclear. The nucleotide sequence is TGCAGTGCTAGGAAGGGTGACGAGCAGTACTTC. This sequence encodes CSARKGDEQYF.